This T cell receptor beta chain derives from a study of T cell responses to AZD1222 COVID-19 vaccine. The study's findings and limits: Spike-specific TCR breadth and depth went up after people got two AZD1222 doses. It was only after the peak T cell response that any repertoires were sampled.

Note on this clone: Its cognate antigen is unknown.

Profiling relied on immunoSEQ multiplex PCR, and the TCRdb table lists in-frame clones only, not all of them. The table has 120,000 or so clones, 93% seen once. V shed 2 bases and J shed 2 bases, with 22 bases lying between them. The germline V gene encodes CDR1 SGHDT and CDR2 YYEEEE. The CDR3 is made up of 18 amino acids. Specimen: peripheral blood, collected 28 days after the second AZD1222 dose. This chain joins TRBV5-6 and TRBJ2-5; perhaps TRBD1 as D (5 bases). The sequence derives from an adult who received the AZD1222 COVID-19 vaccine. CDR3 sequence: CASSFPYGDFTGQETQYF. CDR3 DNA sequence: TGTGCCAGCAGCTTCCCCTACGGAGATTTCACAGGTCAAGAGACCCAGTACTTC. The whole variable domain, remainder taken from reference TRBV5-6 and TRBJ2-5, is DAGVTQSPTHLIKTRGQQVTLRCSPKSGHDTVSWYQQALGQGPQFIFQYYEEEERQRGNFPDRFSGHQFPNYSSELNVNALLLGDSALYLCASSFPYGDFTGQETQYFGPGTRLLVL.